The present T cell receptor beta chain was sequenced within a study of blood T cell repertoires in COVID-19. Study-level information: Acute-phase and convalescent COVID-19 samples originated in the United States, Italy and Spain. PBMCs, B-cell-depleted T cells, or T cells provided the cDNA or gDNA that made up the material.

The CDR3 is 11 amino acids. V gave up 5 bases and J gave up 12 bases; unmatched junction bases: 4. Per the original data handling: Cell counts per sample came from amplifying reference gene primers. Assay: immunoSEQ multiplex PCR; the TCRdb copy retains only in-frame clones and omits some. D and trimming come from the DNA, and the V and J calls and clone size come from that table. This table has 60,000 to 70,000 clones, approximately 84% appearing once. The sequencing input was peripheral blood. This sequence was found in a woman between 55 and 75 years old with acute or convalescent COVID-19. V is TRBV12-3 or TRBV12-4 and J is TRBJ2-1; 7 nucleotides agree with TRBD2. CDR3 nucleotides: TGTGCCAGCAGTGCCGGGACTATGCAGTTCTTC. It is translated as CASSAGTMQFF.